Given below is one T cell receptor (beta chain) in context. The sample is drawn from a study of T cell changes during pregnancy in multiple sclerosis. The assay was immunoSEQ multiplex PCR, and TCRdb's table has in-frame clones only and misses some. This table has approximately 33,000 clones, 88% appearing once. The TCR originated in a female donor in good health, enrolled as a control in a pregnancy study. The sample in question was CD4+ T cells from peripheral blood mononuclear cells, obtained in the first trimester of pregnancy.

The CDR3 nucleotides are TGTGCCAGCAGTGAATGGGTAGGGGGAGTAGCTTTCTTT. It encodes CASSEWVGGVAFF. V gene TRBV6-1 combines with J gene TRBJ1-1; D is possibly TRBD1 (6 bases). Between the trimmed V and J ends, which lost 2 bases and 10 bases, there was a span of 14 bases. Germline V lookup: CDR1 MNHNS, CDR2 SASEGT. This CDR3 region has 13 residues.